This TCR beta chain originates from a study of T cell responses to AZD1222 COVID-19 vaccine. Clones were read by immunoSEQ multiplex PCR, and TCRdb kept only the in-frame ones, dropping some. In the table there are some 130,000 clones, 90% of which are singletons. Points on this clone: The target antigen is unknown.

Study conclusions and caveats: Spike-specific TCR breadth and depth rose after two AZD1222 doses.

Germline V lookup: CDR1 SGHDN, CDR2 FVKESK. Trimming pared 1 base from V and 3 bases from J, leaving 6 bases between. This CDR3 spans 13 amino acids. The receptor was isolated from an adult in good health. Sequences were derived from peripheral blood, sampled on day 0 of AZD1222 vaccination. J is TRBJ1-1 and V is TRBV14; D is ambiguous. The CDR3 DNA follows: TGTGCCAGCAGCCAAGTAGGGTACACTGAAGCTTTCTTT. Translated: CASSQVGYTEAFF.